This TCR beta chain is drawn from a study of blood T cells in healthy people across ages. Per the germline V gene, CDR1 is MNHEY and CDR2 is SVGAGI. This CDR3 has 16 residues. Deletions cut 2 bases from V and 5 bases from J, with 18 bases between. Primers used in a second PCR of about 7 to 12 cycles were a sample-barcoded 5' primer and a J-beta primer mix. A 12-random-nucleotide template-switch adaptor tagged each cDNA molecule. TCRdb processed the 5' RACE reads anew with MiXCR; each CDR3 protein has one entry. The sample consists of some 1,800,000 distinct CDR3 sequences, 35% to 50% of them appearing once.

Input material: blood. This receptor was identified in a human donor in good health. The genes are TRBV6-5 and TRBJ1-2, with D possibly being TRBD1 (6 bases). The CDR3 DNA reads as TGTGCCAGCAGTTACCATAAACCACAGGGAGGATATGGCTACACCTTC. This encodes CASSYHKPQGGYGYTF.